The clone carrying this T cell receptor (beta chain) was seen only once. V dropped 4 bases and J dropped 9 bases, with 15 bases sitting between them. Germline values: CDR1 SGHRS, CDR2 YFSETQ. The length of the CDR3 is 13 residues. The sample comes from a study of blood T cell repertoires in COVID-19. Study-wide context: Sample material is recorded as cDNA or gDNA derived from T cells, B-cell-depleted T cells, or PBMCs.

In the authors' methods: Reference gene primer amplification in the assay estimated nucleated cell counts. Assay used: immunoSEQ multiplex PCR; TCRdb lists only in-frame clones, some missing. The V and J calls and clone size come from that table; D and trimming were worked out from the DNA. The data contain about 60,000 clones, more than 75% of them singletons. Sequenced sample: peripheral blood. The gene calls are TRBV5-1 and TRBJ2-3, with D possibly TRBD2 on 5 matching bases. The TCR comes from an elderly woman with acute or convalescent COVID-19. The CDR3 here is CASSGGRAVTQYF. DNA of the CDR3: TGCGCCAGCAGCGGAGGACGCGCCGTAACGCAGTATTTT.